This T cell receptor (beta chain) was captured by sequencing in a study of T cell clonotyping in hematopoietic cell transplantation (dated by TCRdb to 2020 to 2023). About the full investigation: A total of more than 110 blood samples were gathered in the study from 35 to 45 consecutive transplant recipients along with their related donors. Patients were recruited between September 2015 and January 2017 and followed until late 2020 or death.

In light of the paper, this sample's time point label describes: 100 days after allo-HCT. Blood samples were obtained from recipients approximately 28 days before transplant and at days 30, 100 and 180 after transplant. Nuclei Lysis Solution was used to extract genomic DNA from fresh or cryopreserved unfractionated peripheral blood mononuclear cells. The germline ends are 12 bases apart after V is trimmed by 0 bases and J by 0 bases. Looking up the germline V gene yields CDR1 SGDLS and CDR2 YYNGEE. Reading from cysteine to phenylalanine, the CDR3 counts 16 amino acids. Only the CDR3 DNA stays, 48 bases, in frame from base 1. This clone was detected a few times. It has no known antigen specificity. Within one base of it there is no much larger clone, and no base qualities were kept. TCR beta CDR3 regions were amplified from genomic DNA with the immunoSEQ assay, a bias-controlled multiplex PCR using V- and J-specific primers. In a second PCR step, a proprietary barcode and Illumina adapter sequences were attached to the CDR3 amplicons. An Illumina MiSeq instrument was used to sequence the CDR3 libraries. The paper's data handling went like this. immunoSEQ Analyzer 3.0 was used for export and quality control, with R Bioconductor and Immunarch used for downstream analyses. Only productive rearrangements within the normalized downsampled data set were used in the calculation of repertoire metrics. Clonotypes larger than 5 templates in the normalized cohort were defined as pathologically expanded. The Inverse Simpson Index was used to measure repertoire diversity. The non-normalized data set was used for CMV-specificity analyses so that all clonotypes could be captured. TCRdb stores this immuneACCESS table with in-frame sequences only. Part of the clones is absent; in the studies checked, under half of the shortfall reflects unresolved V genes, and no reason is known for the rest. D and trimming come from the DNA, and the V and J calls and clone size come from that table. This sample is represented by about 4,200 clones; 60% to 85% of them were singletons. In total, the top ten clones hold nearly 35% of the sample.

Broad study findings and their caveats: Donor and pretransplant recipient Inverse Simpson Index values predicted broader posttransplant TCR repertoire diversity. Just a small fraction of recipient repertoires overlapped with donor repertoires, and more than 97% appeared de novo at the given depth. After transplant, TCR diversity in recipients dropped, and pathologically expanded clonotypes climbed progressively between day 30 and day 180. The sample size was limited, and CD4 and CD8 repertoire contributions could not be separated because cells were not sorted.

This specimen consisted of peripheral blood mononuclear cells, obtained 100 days after allogeneic stem cell transplant. The source is a male patient aged 45-60 years who had an allogeneic stem cell transplant from an unrelated donor, so the T cells may come from the graft donor. Some clones in this sample may be carry-over from other donors' samples. The chain is made from TRBV9 and TRBJ1-1; perhaps TRBD1 is the D gene, with 6 bases matching. The nucleotide sequence reads TGTGCCAGCAGCGTAGGGGCAGGGGCTTTGAACACTGAAGCTTTCTTT. The encoded protein is CASSVGAGALNTEAFF.